This T cell receptor (beta chain) was identified in a study of Graves' ophthalmopathy and Graves' hyperthyroidism. Study conclusions and caveats: Most clonotypes expanded in thyroid above 0.001 frequency were present in blood too.

Concerning this clonotype: Its antigen is unknown.

The junction had 8 bases not matched to a gene; V was cut back by 5 bases and J by 5 bases. CDR1 and CDR2 from the germline V gene are MNHNS and SASEGT. This CDR3 has 15 residues. RNA transcripts were the source from which TCR beta CDR3 regions were amplified. Second-round multiplex PCR came after a first-round RT-PCR that employed HTBI primers. MiXCR, run by TCRdb on the multiplex PCR reads, gives a single entry per CDR3 protein. The table shows 170,000 or so distinct CDR3 sequences, with roughly 37% occurring only once. The PBMCs used were ones drawn from about 9.3 ml of fresh peripheral blood. The receptor comes from a middle-aged woman with Graves' ophthalmopathy. This sequence joins TRBV6-1 and TRBJ1-1, with TRBD1 matching 10 bases. Material for sequencing was peripheral blood. CDR3 protein: CASSNVPGQGTEAFF. CDR3 DNA sequence: TGTGCCAGCAGTAATGTCCCGGGACAGGGGACTGAAGCTTTCTTT.